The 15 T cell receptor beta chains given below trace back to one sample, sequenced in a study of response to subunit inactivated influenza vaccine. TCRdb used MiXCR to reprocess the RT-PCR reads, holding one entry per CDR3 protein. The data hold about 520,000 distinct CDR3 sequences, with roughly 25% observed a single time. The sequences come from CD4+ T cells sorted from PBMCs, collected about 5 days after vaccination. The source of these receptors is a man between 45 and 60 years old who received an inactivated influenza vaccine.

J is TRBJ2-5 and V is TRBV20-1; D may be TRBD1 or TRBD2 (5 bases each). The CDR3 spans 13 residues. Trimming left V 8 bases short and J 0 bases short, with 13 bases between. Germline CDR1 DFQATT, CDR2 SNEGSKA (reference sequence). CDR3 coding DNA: TGCAGTTCCGGGGCTGGGTACCAAGAGACCCAGTACTTC. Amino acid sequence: CSSGAGYQETQYF.

DNA for the CDR3: TGTGCCAGCAGATCCGGCGGGGCAGCGGACGCCACTGAAGCTTTCTTT. Its translation is CASRSGGAADATEAFF. The chain employs TRBV7-8 and TRBJ1-1; D may be TRBD1 (5 bases). Germline V gene data show CDR1 as SGHVS and CDR2 as FQNEAQ. The germline V and J ends were trimmed by 6 bases and 4 bases, with 21 bases remaining between them. The CDR3 is 16 residues long.

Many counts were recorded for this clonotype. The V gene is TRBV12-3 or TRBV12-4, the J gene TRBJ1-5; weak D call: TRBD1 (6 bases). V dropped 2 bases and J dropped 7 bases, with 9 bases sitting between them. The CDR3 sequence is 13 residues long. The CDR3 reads CASSLTGPQPQHF. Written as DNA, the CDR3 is TGTGCCAGCAGTTTAACAGGGCCCCAGCCCCAGCATTTT.

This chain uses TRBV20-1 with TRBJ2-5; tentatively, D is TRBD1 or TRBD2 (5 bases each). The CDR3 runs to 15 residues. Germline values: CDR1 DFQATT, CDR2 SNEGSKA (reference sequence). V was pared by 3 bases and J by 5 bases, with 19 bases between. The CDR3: CSASKGGGGRETQYF. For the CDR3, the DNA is TGCAGTGCTAGCAAGGGTGGGGGTGGTCGGGAGACCCAGTACTTC.

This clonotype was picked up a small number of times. CDR3 sequence: CASSAYVAGSFSYEQYF. Here the CDR3 DNA reads TGTGCCAGCAGCGCCTACGTAGCGGGATCCTTTTCCTACGAGCAGTACTTC. This chain connects TRBV7-2 to TRBJ2-7; TRBD2 agrees at 8 bases. V dropped 5 bases and J dropped 1; count of bases not matched to a gene: 13. The CDR3 runs to 17 residues. CDR1 SGHTA and CDR2 FQGNSA come from the germline V gene.

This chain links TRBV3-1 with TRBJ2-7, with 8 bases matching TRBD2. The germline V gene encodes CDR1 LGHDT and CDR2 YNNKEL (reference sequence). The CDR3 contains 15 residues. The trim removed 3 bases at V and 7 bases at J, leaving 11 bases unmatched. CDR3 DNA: TGTGCCAGCAGCCAGGCGGGGGGTAGCTACGAAGAGCAGTACTTC. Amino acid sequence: CASSQAGGSYEEQYF.

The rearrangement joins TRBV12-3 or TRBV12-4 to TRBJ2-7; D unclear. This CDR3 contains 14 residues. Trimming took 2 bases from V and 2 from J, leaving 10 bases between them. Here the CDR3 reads CASSLRHDPYEQYF. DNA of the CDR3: TGTGCCAGCAGTTTAAGGCACGACCCCTACGAGCAGTACTTC.

The DNA of the CDR3 is TGTGCCAGTGGGACAGTTAGCAATCAGCCCCAGCATTTT. It translates to CASGTVSNQPQHF. This chain uses TRBV2 with TRBJ1-5; 7 nucleotides align to TRBD1. The CDR3 is 13 residues long. V shed 9 bases, J shed 0 bases, and the junction held 2 bases outside the gene matches. CDR1 SNHLY and CDR2 FYNNEI come from the germline V gene.

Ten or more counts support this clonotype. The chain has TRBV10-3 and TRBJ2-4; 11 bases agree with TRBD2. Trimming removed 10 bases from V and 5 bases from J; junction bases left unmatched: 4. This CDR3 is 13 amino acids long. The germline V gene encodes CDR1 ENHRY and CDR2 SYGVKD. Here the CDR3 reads CATLTSGENIQYF. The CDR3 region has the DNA TGTGCCACCCTGACTAGCGGGGAAAACATTCAGTACTTC.

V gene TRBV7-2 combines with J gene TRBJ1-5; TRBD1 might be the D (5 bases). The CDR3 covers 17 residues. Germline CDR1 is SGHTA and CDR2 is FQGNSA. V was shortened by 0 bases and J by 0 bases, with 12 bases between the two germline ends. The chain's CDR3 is CASSLAAGRYSNQPQHF. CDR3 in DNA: TGTGCCAGCAGCTTAGCGGCAGGGAGGTATAGCAATCAGCCCCAGCATTTT. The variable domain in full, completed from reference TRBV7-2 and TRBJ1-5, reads GAGVSQSPSNKVTEKGKDVELRCDPISGHTALYWYRQSLGQGLEFLIYFQGNSAPDKSGLPSDRFSAERTGGSVSTLTIQRTQQEDSAVYLCASSLAAGRYSNQPQHFGDGTRLSIL.

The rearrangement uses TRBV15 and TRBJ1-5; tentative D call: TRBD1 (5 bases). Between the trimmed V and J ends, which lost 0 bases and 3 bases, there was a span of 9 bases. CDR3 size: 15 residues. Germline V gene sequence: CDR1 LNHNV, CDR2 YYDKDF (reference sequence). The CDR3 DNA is TGTGCCACCAGCAGAGATATGACAGTCAATCAGCCCCAGCATTTT. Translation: CATSRDMTVNQPQHF. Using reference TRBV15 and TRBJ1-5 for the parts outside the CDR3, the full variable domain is DAMVIQNPRYQVTQFGKPVTLSCSQTLNHNVMYWYQQKSSQAPKLLFHYYDKDFNNEADTPDNFQSRRPNTSFCFLDIRSPGLGDTAMYLCATSRDMTVNQPQHFGDGTRLSIL.

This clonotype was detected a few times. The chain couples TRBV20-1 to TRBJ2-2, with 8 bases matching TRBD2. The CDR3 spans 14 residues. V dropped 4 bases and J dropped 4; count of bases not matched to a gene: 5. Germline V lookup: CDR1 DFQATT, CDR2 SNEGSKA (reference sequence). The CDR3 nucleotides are TGCAGTGCTAAAGGGCGGGGGGTCACCGGGGAGCTGTTTTTT. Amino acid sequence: CSAKGRGVTGELFF.

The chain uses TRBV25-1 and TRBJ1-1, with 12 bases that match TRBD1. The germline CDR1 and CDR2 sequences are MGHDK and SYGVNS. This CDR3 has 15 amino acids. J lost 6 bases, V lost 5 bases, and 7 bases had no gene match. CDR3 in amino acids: CASSLRGQGAAEAFF. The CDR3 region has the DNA TGTGCCAGCAGTCTGAGGGGACAGGGGGCTGCTGAAGCTTTCTTT.

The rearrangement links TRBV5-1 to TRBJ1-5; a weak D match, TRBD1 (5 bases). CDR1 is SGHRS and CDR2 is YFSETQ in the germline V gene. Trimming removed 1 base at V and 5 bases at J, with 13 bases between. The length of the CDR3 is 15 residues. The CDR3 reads CASSLQDTLDQPQHF. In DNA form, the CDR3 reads TGCGCCAGCAGCTTGCAGGACACTCTGGATCAGCCCCAGCATTTT.

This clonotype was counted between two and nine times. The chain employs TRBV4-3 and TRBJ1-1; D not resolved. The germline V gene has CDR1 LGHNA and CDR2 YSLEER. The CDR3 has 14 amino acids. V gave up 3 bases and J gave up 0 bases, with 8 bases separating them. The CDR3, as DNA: TGCGCCAGCAGCCACAGTACCATGAACACTGAAGCTTTCTTT. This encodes CASSHSTMNTEAFF.